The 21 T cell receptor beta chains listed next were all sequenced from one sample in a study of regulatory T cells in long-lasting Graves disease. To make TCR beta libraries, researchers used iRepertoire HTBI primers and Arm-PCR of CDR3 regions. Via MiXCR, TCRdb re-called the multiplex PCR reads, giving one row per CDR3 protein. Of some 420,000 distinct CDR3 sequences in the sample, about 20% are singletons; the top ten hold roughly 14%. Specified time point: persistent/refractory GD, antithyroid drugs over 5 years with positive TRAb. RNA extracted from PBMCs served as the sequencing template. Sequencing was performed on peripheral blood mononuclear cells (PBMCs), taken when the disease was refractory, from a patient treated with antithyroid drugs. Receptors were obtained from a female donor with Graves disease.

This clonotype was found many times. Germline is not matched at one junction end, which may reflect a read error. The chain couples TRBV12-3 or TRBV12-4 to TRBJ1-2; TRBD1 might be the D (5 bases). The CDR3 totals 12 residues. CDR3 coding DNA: TGTGCCAGCAGCTTAGCAGGGCATGGCTACACCTTC. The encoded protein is CASSLAGHGYTF.

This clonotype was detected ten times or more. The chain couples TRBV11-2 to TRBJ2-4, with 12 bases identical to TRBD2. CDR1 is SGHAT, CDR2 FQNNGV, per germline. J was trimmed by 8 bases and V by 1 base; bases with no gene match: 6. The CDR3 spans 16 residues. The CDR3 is CASSLGLAGVRYIQYF. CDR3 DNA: TGTGCCAGCAGCTTAGGACTAGCGGGGGTCCGGTACATTCAGTACTTC.

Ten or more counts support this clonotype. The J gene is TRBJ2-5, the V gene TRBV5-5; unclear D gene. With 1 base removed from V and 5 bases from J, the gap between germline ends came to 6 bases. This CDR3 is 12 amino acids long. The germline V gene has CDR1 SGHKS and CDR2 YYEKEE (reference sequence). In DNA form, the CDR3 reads TGTGCCAGCAGCTTGTTAACGGAGACCCAGTACTTC. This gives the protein CASSLLTETQYF.

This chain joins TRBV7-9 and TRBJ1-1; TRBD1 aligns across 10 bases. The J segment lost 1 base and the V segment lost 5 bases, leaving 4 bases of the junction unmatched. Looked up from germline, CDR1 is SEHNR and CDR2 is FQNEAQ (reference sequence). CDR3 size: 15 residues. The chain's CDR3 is CASSQRTGGNTEAFF. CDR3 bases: TGTGCCAGCAGCCAGAGGACAGGGGGGAACACTGAAGCTTTCTTT.

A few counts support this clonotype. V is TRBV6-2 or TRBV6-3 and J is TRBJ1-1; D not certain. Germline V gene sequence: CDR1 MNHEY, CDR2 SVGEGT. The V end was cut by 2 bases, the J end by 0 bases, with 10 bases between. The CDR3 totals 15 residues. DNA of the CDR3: TGTGCCAGCAGTTACACCAGACACATGAACACTGAAGCTTTCTTT. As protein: CASSYTRHMNTEAFF.

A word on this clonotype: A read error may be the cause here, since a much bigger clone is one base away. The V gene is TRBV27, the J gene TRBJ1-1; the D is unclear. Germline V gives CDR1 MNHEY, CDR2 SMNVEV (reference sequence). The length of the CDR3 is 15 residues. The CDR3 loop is CASSISSPSRTEAFF. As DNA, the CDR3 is TGTGCCAGCAGTATATCGTCCCCAAGTCGAACTGAAGCTTTCTTT.

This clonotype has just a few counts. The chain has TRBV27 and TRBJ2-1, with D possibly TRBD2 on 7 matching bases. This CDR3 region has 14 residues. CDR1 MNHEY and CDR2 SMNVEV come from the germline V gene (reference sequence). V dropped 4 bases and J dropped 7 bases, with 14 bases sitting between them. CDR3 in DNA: TGTGCCAGCAGTTCGTCGGGGGGCGGAAATGAGCAGTTCTTC. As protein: CASSSSGGGNEQFF.

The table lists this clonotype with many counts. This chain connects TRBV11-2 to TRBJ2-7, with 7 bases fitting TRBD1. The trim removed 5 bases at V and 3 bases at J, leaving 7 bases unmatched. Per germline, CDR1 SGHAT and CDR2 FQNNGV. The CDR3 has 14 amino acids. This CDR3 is CASSIRDRRYEQYF. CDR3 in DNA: TGTGCCAGCAGCATCCGGGACAGACGCTACGAGCAGTACTTC.

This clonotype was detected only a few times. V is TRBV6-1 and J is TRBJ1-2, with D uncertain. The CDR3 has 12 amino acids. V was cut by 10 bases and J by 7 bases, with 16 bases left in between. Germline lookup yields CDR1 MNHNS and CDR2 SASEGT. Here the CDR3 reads CAIRTGWGGYTF. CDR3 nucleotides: TGTGCCATCAGAACGGGTTGGGGTGGCTACACCTTC.

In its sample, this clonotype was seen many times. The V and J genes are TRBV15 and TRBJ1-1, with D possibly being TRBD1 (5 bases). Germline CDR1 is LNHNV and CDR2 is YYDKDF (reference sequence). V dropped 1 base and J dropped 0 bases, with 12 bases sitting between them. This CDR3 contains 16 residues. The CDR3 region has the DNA TGTGCCACCAGCAGAGTCAAGGGGATGATGAACACTGAAGCTTTCTTT. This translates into CATSRVKGMMNTEAFF.

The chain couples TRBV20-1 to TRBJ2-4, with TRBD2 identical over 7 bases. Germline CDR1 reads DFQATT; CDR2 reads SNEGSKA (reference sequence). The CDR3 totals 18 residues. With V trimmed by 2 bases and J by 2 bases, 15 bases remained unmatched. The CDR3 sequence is CSARPRGWREITKNIQYF. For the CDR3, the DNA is TGCAGTGCTAGACCCCGGGGATGGCGGGAGATTACCAAAAACATTCAGTACTTC.

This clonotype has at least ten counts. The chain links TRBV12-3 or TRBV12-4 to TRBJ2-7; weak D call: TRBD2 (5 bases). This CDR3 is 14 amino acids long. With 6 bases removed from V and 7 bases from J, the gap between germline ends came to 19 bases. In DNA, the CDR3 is TGTGCCAGCAGCTTACACCGGGAAGGCGGGGAGCAGTACTTC. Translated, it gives CASSLHREGGEQYF.

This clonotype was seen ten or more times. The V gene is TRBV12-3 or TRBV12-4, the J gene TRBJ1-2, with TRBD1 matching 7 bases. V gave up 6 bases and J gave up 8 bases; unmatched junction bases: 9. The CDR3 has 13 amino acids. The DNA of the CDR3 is TGTGCCAGCAGCCTCGGACAGGCCAACGGCTACACCTTC. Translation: CASSLGQANGYTF.

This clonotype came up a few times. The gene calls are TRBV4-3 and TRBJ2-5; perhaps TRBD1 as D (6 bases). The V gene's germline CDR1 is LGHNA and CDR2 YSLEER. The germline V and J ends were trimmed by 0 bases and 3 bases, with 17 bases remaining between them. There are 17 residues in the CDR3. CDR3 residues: CASSQDGTGTSKETQYF. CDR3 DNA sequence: TGCGCCAGCAGCCAAGATGGAACCGGGACATCTAAAGAGACCCAGTACTTC.

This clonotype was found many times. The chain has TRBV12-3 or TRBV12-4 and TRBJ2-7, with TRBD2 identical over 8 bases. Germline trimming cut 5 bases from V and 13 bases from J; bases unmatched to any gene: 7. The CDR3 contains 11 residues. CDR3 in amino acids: CASSSGRTEYF. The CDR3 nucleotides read TGTGCCAGCAGTAGCGGGAGAACGGAATACTTC.

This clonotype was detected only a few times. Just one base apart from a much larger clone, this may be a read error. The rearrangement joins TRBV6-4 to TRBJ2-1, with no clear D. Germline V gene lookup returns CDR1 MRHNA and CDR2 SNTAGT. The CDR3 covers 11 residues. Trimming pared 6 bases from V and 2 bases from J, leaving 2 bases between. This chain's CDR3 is CASRAYNEQFF. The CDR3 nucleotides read TGTGCCAGCAGGGCCTACAATGAGCAGTTCTTC.

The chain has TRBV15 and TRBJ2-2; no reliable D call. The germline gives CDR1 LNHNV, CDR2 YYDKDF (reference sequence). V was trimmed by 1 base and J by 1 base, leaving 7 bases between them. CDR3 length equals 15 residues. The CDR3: CATSRVGRNTGELFF. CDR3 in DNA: TGTGCCACCAGCAGAGTCGGCAGGAACACCGGGGAGCTGTTTTTT.

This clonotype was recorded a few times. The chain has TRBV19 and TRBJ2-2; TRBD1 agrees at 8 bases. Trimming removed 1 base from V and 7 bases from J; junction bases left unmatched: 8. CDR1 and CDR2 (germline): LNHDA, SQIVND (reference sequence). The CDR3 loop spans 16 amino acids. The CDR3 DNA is TGTGCCAGTAGTATAGTGTGGACAGGGCGAAGCGGGGAGCTGTTTTTT. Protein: CASSIVWTGRSGELFF. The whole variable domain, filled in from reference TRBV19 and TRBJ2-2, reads DGGITQSPKYLFRKEGQNVTLSCEQNLNHDAMYWYRQDPGQGLRLIYYSQIVNDFQKGDIAEGYSVSREKKESFPLTVTSAQKNPTAFYLCASSIVWTGRSGELFFGEGSRLTVL.

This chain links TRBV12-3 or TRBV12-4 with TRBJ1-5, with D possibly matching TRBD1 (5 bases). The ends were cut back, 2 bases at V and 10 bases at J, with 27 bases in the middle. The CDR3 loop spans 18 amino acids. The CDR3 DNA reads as TGTGCCAGCAGTTTACGACAGCTCAATCCCCTCATGGCGATTCCCCAGCATTTT. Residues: CASSLRQLNPLMAIPQHF.

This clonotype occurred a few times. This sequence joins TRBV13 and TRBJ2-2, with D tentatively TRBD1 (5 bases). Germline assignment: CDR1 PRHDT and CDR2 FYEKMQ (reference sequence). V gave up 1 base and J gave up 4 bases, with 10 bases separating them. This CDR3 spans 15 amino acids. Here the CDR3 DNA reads TGTGCCAGCAGCTTAGTATTGGGGCCCACCGGGGAGCTGTTTTTT. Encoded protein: CASSLVLGPTGELFF.

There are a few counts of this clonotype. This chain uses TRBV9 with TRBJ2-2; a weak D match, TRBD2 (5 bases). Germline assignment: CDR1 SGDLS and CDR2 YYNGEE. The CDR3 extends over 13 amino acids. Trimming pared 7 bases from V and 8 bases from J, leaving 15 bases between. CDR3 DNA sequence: TGTGCCAGCGGCGGAAGGACTTGGGGGGAGCTGTTTTTT. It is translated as CASGGRTWGELFF.